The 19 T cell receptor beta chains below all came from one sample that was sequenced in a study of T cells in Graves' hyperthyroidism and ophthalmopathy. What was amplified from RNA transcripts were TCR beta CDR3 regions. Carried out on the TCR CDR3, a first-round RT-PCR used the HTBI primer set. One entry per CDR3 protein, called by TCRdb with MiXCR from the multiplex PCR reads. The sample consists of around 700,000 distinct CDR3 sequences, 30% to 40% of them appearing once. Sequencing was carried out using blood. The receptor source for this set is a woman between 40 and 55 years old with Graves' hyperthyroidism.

CDR3 amino acids: CATSDWDSAQETQYF. The CDR3, as DNA: TGTGCCACCAGTGATTGGGACAGTGCTCAAGAGACCCAGTACTTC. The chain joins TRBV24-1 to TRBJ2-5; 7 bases are shared with TRBD1. The junction had 4 bases not matched to a gene; V was cut back by 2 bases and J by 2 bases. The germline CDR1 and CDR2 sequences are KGHDR and SFDVKD. The CDR3 loop spans 15 amino acids.

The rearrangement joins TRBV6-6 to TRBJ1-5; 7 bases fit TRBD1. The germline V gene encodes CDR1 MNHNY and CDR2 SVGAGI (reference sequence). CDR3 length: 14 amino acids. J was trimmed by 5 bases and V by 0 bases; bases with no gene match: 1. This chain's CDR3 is CASSYSGQDQPQHF. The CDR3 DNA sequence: TGTGCCAGCAGTTACTCCGGACAGGATCAGCCCCAGCATTTT.

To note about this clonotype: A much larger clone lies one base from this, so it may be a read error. This CDR3 is CSVGETANYGYTF. CDR3 bases: TGCAGCGTTGGGGAGACGGCTAACTATGGCTACACCTTC. The genes are TRBV29-1 and TRBJ1-2; D is uncertain. Per germline, CDR1 SQVTM and CDR2 ANQGSEA. The CDR3 contains 13 residues. Deletions cut 4 bases from V and 0 bases from J, with 9 bases between.

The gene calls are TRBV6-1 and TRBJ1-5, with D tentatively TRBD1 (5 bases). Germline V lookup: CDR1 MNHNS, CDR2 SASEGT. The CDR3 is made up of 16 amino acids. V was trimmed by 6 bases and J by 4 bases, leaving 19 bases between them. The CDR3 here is CASREYWGGTNQPQHF. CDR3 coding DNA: TGTGCCAGCAGGGAATATTGGGGAGGGACTAATCAGCCCCAGCATTTT.

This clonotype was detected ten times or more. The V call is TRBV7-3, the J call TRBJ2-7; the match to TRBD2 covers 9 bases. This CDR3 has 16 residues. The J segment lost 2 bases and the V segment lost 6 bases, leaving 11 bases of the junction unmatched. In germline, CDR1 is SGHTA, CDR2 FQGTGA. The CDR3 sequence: CASRDFLAGSPYEQYF. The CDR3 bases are TGTGCCAGCAGGGATTTTCTAGCGGGATCACCCTACGAGCAGTACTTC.

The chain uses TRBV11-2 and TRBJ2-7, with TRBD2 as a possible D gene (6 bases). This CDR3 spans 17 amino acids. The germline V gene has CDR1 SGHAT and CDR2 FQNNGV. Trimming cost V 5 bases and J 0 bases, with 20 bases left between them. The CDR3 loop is CASSQALNGGASYEQYF. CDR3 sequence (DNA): TGTGCCAGCAGCCAAGCCCTTAACGGGGGTGCCTCCTACGAGCAGTACTTC.

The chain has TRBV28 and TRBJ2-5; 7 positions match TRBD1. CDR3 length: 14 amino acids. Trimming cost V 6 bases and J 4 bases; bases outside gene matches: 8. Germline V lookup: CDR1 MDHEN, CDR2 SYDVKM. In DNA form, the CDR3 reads TGTGCCAGCAGCCAGACAGGGCCAAGAGAGACCCAGTACTTC. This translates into CASSQTGPRETQYF.

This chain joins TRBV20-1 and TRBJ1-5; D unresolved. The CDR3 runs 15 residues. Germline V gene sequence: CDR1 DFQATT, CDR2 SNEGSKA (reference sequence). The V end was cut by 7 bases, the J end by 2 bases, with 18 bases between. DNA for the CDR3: TGCAGTGTAACCCGGAGTCCTTGGGGCAATCAGCCCCAGCATTTT. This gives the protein CSVTRSPWGNQPQHF.

The CDR3 is CASRYPGQGLRELFF. In DNA form, the CDR3 reads TGTGCCAGCAGATACCCGGGACAGGGATTGAGGGAGCTGTTTTTT. V gene TRBV27 combines with J gene TRBJ2-2; TRBD1 aligns across 9 bases. V was clipped by 6 bases and J by 9 bases; unmatched bases: 11. Germline V gene data show CDR1 as MNHEY and CDR2 as SMNVEV (reference sequence). This CDR3 spans 15 amino acids.

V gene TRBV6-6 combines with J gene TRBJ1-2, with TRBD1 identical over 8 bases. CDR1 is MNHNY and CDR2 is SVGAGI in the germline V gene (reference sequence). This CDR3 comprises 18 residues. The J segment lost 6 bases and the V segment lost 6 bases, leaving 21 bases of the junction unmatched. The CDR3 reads CASSQDVLQDRDVDGYTF. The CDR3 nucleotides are TGTGCCAGCAGCCAAGATGTGTTACAGGACAGGGACGTCGATGGCTACACCTTC.

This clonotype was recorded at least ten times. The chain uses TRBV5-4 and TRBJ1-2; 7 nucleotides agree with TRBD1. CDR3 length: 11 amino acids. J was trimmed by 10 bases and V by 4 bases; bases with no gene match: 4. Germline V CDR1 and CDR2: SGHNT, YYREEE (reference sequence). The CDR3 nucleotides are TGTGCCAGCAGCATCGGGACAGCCTACACCTTC. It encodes CASSIGTAYTF.

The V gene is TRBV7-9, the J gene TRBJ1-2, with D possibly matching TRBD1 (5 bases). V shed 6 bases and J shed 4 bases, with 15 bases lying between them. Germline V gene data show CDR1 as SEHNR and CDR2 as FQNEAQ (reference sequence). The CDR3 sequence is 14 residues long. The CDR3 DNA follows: TGTGCCAGCAGTCCCCGGGACTGGGGCTATGGCTACACCTTC. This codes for CASSPRDWGYGYTF.

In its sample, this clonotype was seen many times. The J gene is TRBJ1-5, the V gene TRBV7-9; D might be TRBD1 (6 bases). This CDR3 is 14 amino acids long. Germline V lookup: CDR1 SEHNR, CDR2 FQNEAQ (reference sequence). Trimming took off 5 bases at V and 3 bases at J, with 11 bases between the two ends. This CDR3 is CASSLGGANQPQHF. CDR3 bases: TGTGCCAGCAGCCTCGGGGGGGCCAATCAGCCCCAGCATTTT.

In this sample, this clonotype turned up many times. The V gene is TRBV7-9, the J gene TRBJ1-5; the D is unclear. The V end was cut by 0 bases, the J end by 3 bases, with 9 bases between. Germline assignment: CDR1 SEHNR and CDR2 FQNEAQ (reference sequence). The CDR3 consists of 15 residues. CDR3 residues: CASSLAGGNNQPQHF. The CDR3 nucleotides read TGTGCCAGCAGCTTAGCAGGAGGTAACAATCAGCCCCAGCATTTT.

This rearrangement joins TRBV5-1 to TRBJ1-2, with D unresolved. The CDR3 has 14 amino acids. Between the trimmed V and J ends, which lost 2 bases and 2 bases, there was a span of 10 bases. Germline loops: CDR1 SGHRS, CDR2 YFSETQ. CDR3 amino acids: CASSFSPENYGYTF. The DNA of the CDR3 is TGCGCCAGCAGCTTTAGTCCGGAAAACTATGGCTACACCTTC.

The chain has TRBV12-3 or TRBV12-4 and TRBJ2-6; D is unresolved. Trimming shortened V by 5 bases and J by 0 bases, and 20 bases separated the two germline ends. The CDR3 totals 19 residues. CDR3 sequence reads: CASSESWKGQNSGANVLTF. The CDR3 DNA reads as TGTGCCAGCAGTGAAAGTTGGAAAGGCCAAAACTCTGGGGCCAACGTCCTGACTTTC.

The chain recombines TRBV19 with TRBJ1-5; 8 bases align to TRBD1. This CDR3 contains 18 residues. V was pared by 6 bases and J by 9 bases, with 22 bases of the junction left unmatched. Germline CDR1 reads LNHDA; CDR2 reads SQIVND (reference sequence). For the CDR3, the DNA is TGTGCCAGTAGGGACCCAGGACAGGGCAAGGGGGACGGTGCGCCCCAGCATTTT. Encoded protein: CASRDPGQGKGDGAPQHF.

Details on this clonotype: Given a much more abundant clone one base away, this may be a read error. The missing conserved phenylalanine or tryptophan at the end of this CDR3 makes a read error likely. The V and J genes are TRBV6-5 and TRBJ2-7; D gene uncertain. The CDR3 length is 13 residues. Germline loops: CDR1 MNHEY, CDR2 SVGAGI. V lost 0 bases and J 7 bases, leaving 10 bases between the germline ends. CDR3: CASSYSSTFEQYI. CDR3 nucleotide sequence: TGTGCCAGCAGTTACTCGTCGACGTTTGAGCAGTACATC.

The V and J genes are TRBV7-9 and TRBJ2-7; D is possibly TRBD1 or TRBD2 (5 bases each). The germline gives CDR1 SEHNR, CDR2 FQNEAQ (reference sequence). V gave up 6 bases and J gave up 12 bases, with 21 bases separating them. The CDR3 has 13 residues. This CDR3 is CASSWDPLQDLYF. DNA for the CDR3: TGTGCCAGCAGTTGGGACCCTCTTCAAGATCTGTACTTC.